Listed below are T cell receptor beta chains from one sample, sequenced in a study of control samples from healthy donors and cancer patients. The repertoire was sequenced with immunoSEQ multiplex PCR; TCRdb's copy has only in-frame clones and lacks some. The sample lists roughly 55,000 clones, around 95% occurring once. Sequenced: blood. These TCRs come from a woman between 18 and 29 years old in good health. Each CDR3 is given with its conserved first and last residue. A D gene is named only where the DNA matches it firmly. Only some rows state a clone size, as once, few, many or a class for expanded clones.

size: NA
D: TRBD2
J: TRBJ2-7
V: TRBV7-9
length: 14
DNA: TGTGCCAGCAGATTAGGGGAGGGGAGGTACGAGCAGTACTTC
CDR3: CASRLGEGRYEQYF

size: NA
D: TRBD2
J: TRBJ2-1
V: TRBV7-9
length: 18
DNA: TGTGCCAGCCTTATGGGCGGAGCGGGGATCCTCTCCTACAATGAGCAGTTCTTC
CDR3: CASLMGGAGILSYNEQFF

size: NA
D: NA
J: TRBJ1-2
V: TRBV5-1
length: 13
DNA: TGCGCCAGCAGCTTCCCAGGCACCTATGGCTACACCTTC
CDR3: CASSFPGTYGYTF

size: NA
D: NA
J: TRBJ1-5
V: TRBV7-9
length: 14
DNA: TGTGCCAGCAGCTCAATGACAGTTTTGGGGCCCCAGCATTTT
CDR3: CASSSMTVLGPQHF

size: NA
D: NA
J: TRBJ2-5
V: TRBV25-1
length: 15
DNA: TGTGCCAGCAGTGACTGGCGCGCGGGTCAAGAGACCCAGTACTTC
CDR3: CASSDWRAGQETQYF

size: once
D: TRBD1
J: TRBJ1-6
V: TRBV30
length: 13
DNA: TGTGCCTGGGACAGGGTGTCGAATTCACCCCTCCACTTT
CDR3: CAWDRVSNSPLHF

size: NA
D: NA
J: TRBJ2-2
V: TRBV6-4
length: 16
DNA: TGTGCCAGCAGTCCATCGGACAGATCTCACACCGGGGAGCTGTTTTTT
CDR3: CASSPSDRSHTGELFF

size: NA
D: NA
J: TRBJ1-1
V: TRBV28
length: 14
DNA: TGTGCCAGCACCCGGCGCATAACGAACACTGAAGCTTTCTTT
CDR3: CASTRRITNTEAFF

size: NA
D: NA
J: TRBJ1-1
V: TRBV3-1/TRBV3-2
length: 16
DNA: TGTGCCAGCAGCCAAGTTCAGGGTCGGGAGAACACTGAAGCTTTCTTT
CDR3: CASSQVQGRENTEAFF

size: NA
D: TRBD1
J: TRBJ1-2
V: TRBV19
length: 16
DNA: TGTGCCAGTAGTTTAAGCCTCCGGGACAGGGGGCATGGCTACACCTTC
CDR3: CASSLSLRDRGHGYTF

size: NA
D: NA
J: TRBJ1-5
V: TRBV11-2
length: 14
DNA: TGTGCCAGCAGCTTAGATCCGGATTATCAGCCCCAGCATTTT
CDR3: CASSLDPDYQPQHF